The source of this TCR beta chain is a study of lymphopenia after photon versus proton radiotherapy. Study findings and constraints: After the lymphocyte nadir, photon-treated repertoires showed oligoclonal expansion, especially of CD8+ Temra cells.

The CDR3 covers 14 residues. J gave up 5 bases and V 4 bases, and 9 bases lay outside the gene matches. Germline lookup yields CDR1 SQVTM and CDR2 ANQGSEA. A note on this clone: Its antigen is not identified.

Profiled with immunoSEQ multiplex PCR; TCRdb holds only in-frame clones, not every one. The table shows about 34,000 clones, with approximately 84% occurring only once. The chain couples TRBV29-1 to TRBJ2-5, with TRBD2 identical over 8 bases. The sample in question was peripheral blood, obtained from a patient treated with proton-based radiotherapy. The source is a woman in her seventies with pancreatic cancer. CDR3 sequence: CSVVFGLAGETQYF. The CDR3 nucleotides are TGCAGCGTTGTATTCGGACTAGCAGGGGAGACCCAGTACTTC.